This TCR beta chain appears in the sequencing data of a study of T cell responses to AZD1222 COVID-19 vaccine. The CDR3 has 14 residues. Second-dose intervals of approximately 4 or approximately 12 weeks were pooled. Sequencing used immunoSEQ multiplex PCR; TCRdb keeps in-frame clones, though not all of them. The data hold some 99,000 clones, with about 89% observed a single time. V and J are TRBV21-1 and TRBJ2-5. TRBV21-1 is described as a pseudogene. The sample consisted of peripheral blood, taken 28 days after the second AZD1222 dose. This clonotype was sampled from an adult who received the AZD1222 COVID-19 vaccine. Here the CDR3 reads CASTVPFHRETQYF. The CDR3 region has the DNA TGTGCCAGCACCGTCCCCTTTCATCGAGAGACCCAGTACTTC.